The 20 T cell receptor beta chains below come from one sample, sequenced in a study of blood T cells in healthy people across ages. For the second PCR, which ran for roughly 6 to 12 cycles, a sample-barcoded 5' primer and a J-beta primer mix were used. A single record per CDR3 protein comes from TCRdb applying MiXCR to the 5' RACE reads. The profile shows roughly 1.4 million distinct CDR3 sequences, approximately 59% of them singletons. Source material: blood. The receptor set was obtained from a man aged 18 to 35 in good health.

The chain employs TRBV20-1 and TRBJ1-2; maybe TRBD1 (5 bases). Deletions cut 1 base from V and 5 bases from J, with 11 bases between. This CDR3 contains 13 residues. Germline V CDR1 and CDR2: DFQATT, SNEGSKA (reference sequence). The CDR3 protein is CSARGGSTYGYTF. The CDR3 bases are TGCAGTGCTAGAGGGGGCAGTACTTATGGCTACACCTTC.

The chain employs TRBV20-1 and TRBJ2-7, with 8 positions matching TRBD2. J was trimmed by 1 base and V by 6 bases; bases with no gene match: 8. The V gene's germline CDR1 is DFQATT and CDR2 SNEGSKA (reference sequence). The CDR3 totals 14 residues. The CDR3 reads CSAVAGGLSYEQYF. As DNA, the CDR3 is TGCAGTGCGGTGGCGGGGGGTCTTTCCTACGAGCAGTACTTC.

The gene calls are TRBV11-2 and TRBJ2-1, with D perhaps TRBD2 (5 bases). The CDR3 is made up of 16 amino acids. The V end lost 5 bases, the J end lost 0 bases, and 14 bases lay between the germline ends. In germline, CDR1 is SGHAT, CDR2 FQNNGV. CDR3 region: CASSPPNGSSYNEQFF. CDR3 nucleotide sequence: TGTGCCAGCAGCCCACCGAATGGGAGCTCCTACAATGAGCAGTTCTTC.

The V and J genes are TRBV13 and TRBJ2-3; tentatively, D is TRBD1 (6 bases). The CDR3 consists of 15 residues. The V gene's germline CDR1 is PRHDT and CDR2 FYEKMQ (reference sequence). Trimming removed 3 bases from V and 2 bases from J, with 12 bases in between. The CDR3 here is CASSFKDRFTDTQYF. The CDR3 nucleotides are TGTGCCAGCAGCTTTAAGGACAGATTCACAGATACGCAGTATTTT.

The chain combines TRBV12-3 or TRBV12-4 with TRBJ2-3, with D maybe TRBD1 (7 bases). V lost 3 bases and J 11 bases, leaving 18 bases between the germline ends. The CDR3 runs to 14 residues. The CDR3 here is CASSFGGGTDVQYF. In DNA, the CDR3 is TGTGCCAGCAGTTTTGGAGGGGGCACAGATGTGCAGTATTTT.

This chain links TRBV9 with TRBJ1-2; D is unresolved. This CDR3 spans 12 amino acids. Germline CDR1 SGDLS, CDR2 YYNGEE. V lost 1 base and J lost 6, with 7 bases in between. The CDR3 reads CASSVLRDGYTF. DNA for the CDR3: TGTGCCAGCAGCGTACTTAGGGATGGCTACACCTTC. The full variable domain, in which reference TRBV9 and TRBJ1-2 provide the parts outside the CDR3, is DSGVTQTPKHLITATGQRVTLRCSPRSGDLSVYWYQQSLDQGLQFLIQYYNGEERAKGNILERFSAQQFPDLHSELNLSSLELGDSALYFCASSVLRDGYTFGSGTRLTVV.

The chain carries TRBV29-1 and TRBJ2-5; D may be TRBD1 or TRBD2 (6 bases each). This CDR3 region has 16 residues. V lost 0 bases and J lost 4, with 18 bases in between. Germline lookup yields CDR1 SQVTM and CDR2 ANQGSEA. The CDR3 protein is CSVEEEGTGAGETQYF. In nucleotides, the CDR3 is TGCAGCGTTGAAGAAGAGGGGACGGGGGCAGGAGAGACCCAGTACTTC.

The chain has TRBV6-5 and TRBJ2-7; no definite D call. The tail of the sequence fits TRBJ2-5 better, so the J call may be wrong. CDR3 length: 14 amino acids. Germline V lookup: CDR1 MNHEY, CDR2 SVGAGI. The CDR3 reads CASSPAGVMETQYF. CDR3 DNA: TGTGCCAGCAGCCCCGCTGGGGTGATGGAGACCCAGTACTTC.

The chain is built from TRBV7-9 and TRBJ2-5; maybe TRBD2 (6 bases). The CDR3 sequence is 18 residues long. Germline assignment: CDR1 SEHNR and CDR2 FQNEAQ (reference sequence). Trimming left V 0 bases short and J 0 bases short, with 17 bases between. This CDR3 reads CASSLADYQSGYQETQYF. CDR3 DNA: TGTGCCAGCAGCTTAGCGGACTACCAAAGCGGGTACCAAGAGACCCAGTACTTC.

CDR3 bases: TGTGCCAGCAGCCAAGTCGGACGATTCTACGAGCAGTACTTC. It encodes CASSQVGRFYEQYF. The chain recombines TRBV4-2 with TRBJ2-7; D remains unclear. Deletions cut 1 base from V and 3 bases from J, with 10 bases between. Germline V lookup: CDR1 LGHNA, CDR2 YNFKEQ. The CDR3 sequence is 14 residues long.

The DNA of the CDR3 is TGCGCCAGCAGCGGAACGGACAGCACAGATACGCAGTATTTT. Its translation is CASSGTDSTDTQYF. The rearrangement joins TRBV5-1 to TRBJ2-3; no clear D. Per germline, CDR1 SGHRS and CDR2 YFSETQ. The CDR3 length is 14 residues. V lost 4 bases to trimming and J lost 0 bases, with 9 bases between them.

The rearrangement joins TRBV20-1 to TRBJ1-1; no clear D. The CDR3 length is 11 residues. The germline V and J ends were trimmed by 1 base and 7 bases, with 7 bases remaining between them. Germline lookup yields CDR1 DFQATT and CDR2 SNEGSKA (reference sequence). CDR3 residues: CSARGPGEAFF. The CDR3, as DNA: TGCAGTGCTAGAGGACCGGGTGAAGCTTTCTTT.

The chain has TRBV27 and TRBJ2-1; maybe TRBD1 (6 bases). The CDR3 sequence is 15 residues long. The V end lost 6 bases, the J end lost 1 base, and 13 bases lay between the germline ends. Germline V gene data show CDR1 as MNHEY and CDR2 as SMNVEV (reference sequence). Here the CDR3 reads CASSTGTNSYNEQFF. DNA of the CDR3: TGTGCCAGCAGCACAGGGACAAATTCCTACAATGAGCAGTTCTTC.

The chain uses TRBV13 and TRBJ2-5; D is uncertain. Germline CDR1 is PRHDT and CDR2 is FYEKMQ (reference sequence). Between the trimmed V and J ends, which lost 5 bases and 5 bases, there was a span of 15 bases. This CDR3 contains 14 residues. The CDR3 sequence is CASSLPFDGETQYF. Written as DNA, the CDR3 is TGTGCCAGCAGCCTACCGTTCGACGGCGAGACCCAGTACTTC. Full variable domain (remainder filled in from reference TRBV13 and TRBJ2-5): AAGVIQSPRHLIKEKRETATLKCYPIPRHDTVYWYQQGPGQDPQFLISFYEKMQSDKGSIPDRFSAQQFSDYHSELNMSSLELGDSALYFCASSLPFDGETQYFGPGTRLLVL.

This clonotype has a handful of counts. This chain's CDR3 is CASSLAGSGGFSYNEQFF. CDR3 bases: TGTGCCAGCAGCTTAGCGGGTAGCGGGGGGTTCTCCTACAATGAGCAGTTCTTC. V is TRBV7-2 and J is TRBJ2-1; 10 nucleotides match TRBD2. CDR1 is SGHTA, CDR2 FQGNSA, per germline. This CDR3 is built from 18 residues. Trimming removed 0 bases from V and 0 bases from J; junction bases left unmatched: 5.

This chain joins TRBV7-2 and TRBJ2-7, with D possibly matching TRBD1 (6 bases). The germline CDR1 and CDR2 sequences are SGHTA and FQGNSA. The CDR3 is made up of 14 amino acids. V gave up 5 bases and J gave up 4 bases, with 15 bases separating them. The CDR3, as DNA: TGTGCCAGCAGCCCTGAACAGGGTTCTTACGAGCAGTACTTC. Translated: CASSPEQGSYEQYF.

CDR3 nucleotide sequence: TGTGCCAGCAGCCCAGAGTCGGGCGGCTACACCTTC. This codes for CASSPESGGYTF. The rearrangement links TRBV4-2 to TRBJ1-2; no clear D gene. The germline V gene has CDR1 LGHNA and CDR2 YNFKEQ. This CDR3 has 12 residues. Trimming cost V 4 bases and J 8 bases, with 11 bases left between them.

The J gene is TRBJ1-5, the V gene TRBV6-2 or TRBV6-3, with D unresolved. This CDR3 comprises 13 residues. Germline V gene lookup returns CDR1 MNHEY and CDR2 SVGEGT. V shed 7 bases and J shed 6 bases, with 13 bases lying between them. CDR3 sequence reads: CASTLSGAQPQHF. The CDR3 DNA reads TGTGCCAGCACCCTCTCGGGAGCTCAGCCCCAGCATTTT.

This chain uses TRBV5-1 with TRBJ1-1, with D perhaps matching TRBD1 (5 bases). The length of the CDR3 is 14 residues. Trimming removed 0 bases from V and 4 bases from J, with 10 bases in between. Looked up from germline, CDR1 is SGHRS and CDR2 is YFSETQ. The CDR3 nucleotides read TGCGCCAGCAGCTTGGAGGGGTGGGCCACTGAAGCTTTCTTT. It translates to CASSLEGWATEAFF. The variable domain in full, with the rest retrieved from reference TRBV5-1 and TRBJ1-1, is KAGVTQTPRYLIKTRGQQVTLSCSPISGHRSVSWYQQTPGQGLQFLFEYFSETQRNKGNFPGRFSGRQFSNSRSEMNVSTLELGDSALYLCASSLEGWATEAFFGQGTRLTVV.

In this sample, this clonotype turned up a few times. The V and J genes are TRBV4-2 and TRBJ1-2; the D gene is possibly TRBD1 (5 bases). CDR3 length: 14 residues. CDR1 LGHNA and CDR2 YNFKEQ come from the germline V gene. V lost 0 bases to trimming and J lost 7 bases, with 12 bases between them. CDR3 in amino acids: CASSQDWGGPGYTF. For the CDR3, the DNA is TGTGCCAGCAGCCAAGATTGGGGGGGACCTGGCTACACCTTC.